The rows below give T cell receptor beta chains drawn from one sample of a study of EBV T-cell therapy then PD-1 blockade in nasopharyngeal carcinoma. Their cognate antigens are unknown. TCRdb keeps only in-frame clones here, not all; method: immunoSEQ multiplex PCR. The sample lists 20,000 to 25,000 clones; about 88% were seen once. Sequencing used CD8+ T cells from blood, obtained around day 270 from a patient whose treatment included autologous EBV-specific T cells and nivolumab. Receptors originate from a man aged 40-50 years with nasopharyngeal carcinoma. Each CDR3 is given with its conserved first and last residue. A D gene is named only where the DNA matches it firmly. Where a row states a size, it is once, few, many or the class of an expanded clone; other rows omit it.

j_gene | abundance | d_gene | v_gene | CDR3aa | CDR3nt
TRBJ2-2 | - | TRBD1 | TRBV7-3 | CASSLNPSGGSGTGELFF | TGTGCCAGCAGCCTCAACCCCTCAGGGGGCAGCGGCACCGGGGAGCTGTTTTTT
TRBJ2-7 | - | - | TRBV3-1/TRBV3-2 | CASSHEAASREQYF | TGTGCCAGCAGCCATGAAGCGGCCTCGAGGGAGCAGTACTTC
TRBJ1-2 | - | - | TRBV24-1 | CATSGLTDANYGYTF | TGTGCCACCAGTGGTCTGACAGATGCTAACTATGGCTACACCTTC
TRBJ1-2 | - | - | TRBV2 | CASSARQKKGYTF | TGTGCCAGCAGTGCAAGGCAGAAAAAAGGCTACACCTTC
TRBJ2-1 | - | - | TRBV6-6 | CASSYSRSEQFF | TGTGCCAGCAGTTACTCAAGGTCTGAGCAGTTCTTC
TRBJ2-3 | - | TRBD1 | TRBV7-9 | CASNQLRWTGESRTDTQYF | TGTGCCAGCAACCAGCTTCGTTGGACAGGGGAGTCCCGCACAGATACGCAGTATTTT
TRBJ2-7 | - | TRBD1 | TRBV7-6 | CASSLAGGAYEQYF | TGTGCCAGCAGCTTAGCAGGGGGCGCGTACGAGCAGTACTTC
TRBJ1-6 | - | - | TRBV6-5 | CASSYGQTVSSPLHF | TGTGCCAGCAGTTACGGGCAGACGGTGAGCTCACCCCTCCACTTT
TRBJ1-2 | - | - | TRBV7-9 | CASSLQAGGYTF | TGTGCCAGCAGCTTGCAGGCAGGGGGCTACACCTTC
TRBJ1-6 | - | - | TRBV28 | CASSPPRGPLHF | TGTGCCAGCAGTCCCCCCCGTGGGCCCCTCCACTTT
TRBJ1-5 | once | - | TRBV6-5 | CASSYSMSNQPQHF | TGTGCCAGCAGTTACTCTATGAGCAATCAGCCCCAGCATTTT
TRBJ2-7 | - | - | TRBV5-6 | CASSSSSYEQYF | TGTGCCAGCAGTTCGAGCTCCTACGAGCAGTACTTC
TRBJ2-1 | - | - | TRBV9 | CASSVRASLYNEQFF | TGTGCCAGCAGCGTCCGGGCTTCCCTCTACAATGAGCAGTTCTTC
TRBJ2-7 | - | - | TRBV3-1/TRBV3-2 | CASSQTRGRRYEQYF | TGTGCCAGCAGCCAAACCCGGGGGCGCCGATACGAGCAGTACTTC
TRBJ2-5 | - | - | TRBV5-6 | CASSLVGAGVQETQYF | TGTGCCAGCAGCTTGGTAGGGGCAGGGGTTCAGGAGACCCAGTACTTC
TRBJ1-3 | - | - | TRBV21-1 | CASSERDTPEGNTIYF | TGTGCCAGCAGCGAACGCGATACGCCAGAAGGAAACACCATATATTTT
TRBJ2-7 | - | - | TRBV5-4 | CASSLSGATIDEQYF | TGTGCCAGCAGCTTGTCCGGGGCAACAATCGACGAGCAGTACTTC
TRBJ1-5 | - | TRBD1 | TRBV7-9 | CASSLGQGAAQPQHF | TGTGCCAGCAGCCTCGGACAGGGGGCTGCTCAGCCCCAGCATTTT